This T cell receptor (beta chain) was identified in a study of blood T cell repertoires in COVID-19. Study information: COVID-19 samples from acute and convalescent phases originated in the United States, Italy and Spain.

Participants spanned ages about 18 to 90 years and resided in some 22 US areas. Clinical histories supplied by participants themselves formed the basis of cohort assignment. Sequencing was performed with immunoSEQ multiplex PCR; in TCRdb, only in-frame clones are kept and a portion is missing. The profile shows some 490,000 clones, around 85% of them singletons. V dropped 4 bases and J dropped 9 bases, with 19 bases sitting between them. This CDR3 region has 14 residues. Germline CDR1 is GTSNPN and CDR2 is SVGIG (reference sequence). This rearrangement joins TRBV30 to TRBJ1-5; D is ambiguous. Input material: PBMCs or T cells enriched from blood (not recorded which). The sequence derives from a woman in her fifties or sixties who had recovered from COVID-19. As DNA, the CDR3 is TGTGCCTGGACAAGTTCCGGGGATATTGGGCCCCAGCATTTT. Translating it yields CAWTSSGDIGPQHF.